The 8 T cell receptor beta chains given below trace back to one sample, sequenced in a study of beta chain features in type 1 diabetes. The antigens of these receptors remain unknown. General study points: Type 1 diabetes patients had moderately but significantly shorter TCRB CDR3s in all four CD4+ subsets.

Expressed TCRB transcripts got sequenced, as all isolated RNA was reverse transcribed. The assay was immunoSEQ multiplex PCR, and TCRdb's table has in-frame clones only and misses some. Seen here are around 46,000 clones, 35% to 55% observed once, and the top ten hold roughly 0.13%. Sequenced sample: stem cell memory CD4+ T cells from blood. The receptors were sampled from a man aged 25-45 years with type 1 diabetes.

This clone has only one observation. The CDR3 DNA sequence: TGCGCCAGCAGCTTGAGGATAGCGGGAGTGGCAGATACGCAGTATTTT. Amino acid sequence: CASSLRIAGVADTQYF. The rearrangement links TRBV5-1 to TRBJ2-3; TRBD2 matches at 9 bases. Germline V CDR1 and CDR2: SGHRS, YFSETQ. V was pared by 1 base and J by 4 bases, with 7 bases of the junction left unmatched. This CDR3 comprises 16 residues.

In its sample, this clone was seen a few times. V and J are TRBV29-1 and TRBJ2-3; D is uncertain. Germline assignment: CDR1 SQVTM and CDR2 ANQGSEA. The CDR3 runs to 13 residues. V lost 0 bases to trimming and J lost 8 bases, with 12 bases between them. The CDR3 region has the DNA TGCAGCGTTGAAGATGGGTACGGGTTTACGCAGTATTTT. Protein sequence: CSVEDGYGFTQYF.

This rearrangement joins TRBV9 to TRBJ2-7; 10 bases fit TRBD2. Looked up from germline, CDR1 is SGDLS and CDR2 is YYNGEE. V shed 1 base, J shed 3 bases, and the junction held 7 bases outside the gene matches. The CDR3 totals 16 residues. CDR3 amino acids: CASSVSGTSEVYEQYF. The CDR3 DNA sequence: TGTGCCAGCAGCGTAAGTGGGACTAGCGAGGTCTACGAGCAGTACTTC.

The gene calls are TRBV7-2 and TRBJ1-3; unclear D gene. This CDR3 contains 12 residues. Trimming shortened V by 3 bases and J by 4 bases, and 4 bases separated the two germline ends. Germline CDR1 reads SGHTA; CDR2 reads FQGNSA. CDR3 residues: CASSFSGNTIYF. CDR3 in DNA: TGTGCCAGCAGCTTTTCAGGAAACACCATATATTTT.

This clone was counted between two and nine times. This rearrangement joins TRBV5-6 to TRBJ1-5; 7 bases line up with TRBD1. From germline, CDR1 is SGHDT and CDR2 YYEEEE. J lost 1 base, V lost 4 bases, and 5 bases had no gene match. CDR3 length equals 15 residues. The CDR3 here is CASSTTTGSNQPQHF. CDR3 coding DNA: TGTGCCAGCAGCACCACGACAGGGAGCAATCAGCCCCAGCATTTT.

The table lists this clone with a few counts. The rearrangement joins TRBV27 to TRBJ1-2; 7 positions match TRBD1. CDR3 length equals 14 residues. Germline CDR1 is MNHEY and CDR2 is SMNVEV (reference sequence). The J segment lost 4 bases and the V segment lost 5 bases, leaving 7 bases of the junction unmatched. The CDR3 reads CASSPGTVPYGYTF. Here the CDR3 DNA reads TGTGCCAGCAGTCCCGGGACAGTGCCCTATGGCTACACCTTC.

CDR3 amino acids: CASSPPGGVRAETQYF. CDR3 coding DNA: TGTGCCAGCTCACCACCGGGCGGGGTGAGGGCAGAGACCCAGTACTTC. The chain recombines TRBV18 with TRBJ2-5; a weak D match, TRBD2 (6 bases). The CDR3 length is 16 residues. Trimming cost V 0 bases and J 4 bases, with 15 bases left between them. The V gene's germline CDR1 is KGHSH and CDR2 LQKENI.

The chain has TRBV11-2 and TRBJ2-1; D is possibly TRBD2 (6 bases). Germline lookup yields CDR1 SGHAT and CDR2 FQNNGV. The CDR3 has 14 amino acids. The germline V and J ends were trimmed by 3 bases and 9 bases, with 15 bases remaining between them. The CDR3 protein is CASSFSGAGSEQFF. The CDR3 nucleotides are TGTGCCAGCAGCTTTAGCGGAGCAGGGAGTGAGCAGTTCTTC.